The subject of this entry is one T cell receptor beta chain. The data were obtained in a study of blood T cell repertoires in COVID-19. Study context: The United States, Italy and Spain provided the acute and convalescent COVID-19 samples.

V lost 2 bases and J lost 3; bases outside the gene matches: 3. This CDR3 has 14 residues. From germline, CDR1 is SGHTA and CDR2 FQGTGA. The authors' processing: From reference gene primer amplification, estimates of nucleated cell counts were derived. Repertoires were generated with immunoSEQ multiplex PCR, while TCRdb's copy carries only in-frame clones and drops some. D and trimming were read from the DNA, whereas the V and J calls and clone size are those reported in that table. Of approximately 100,000 clones listed, roughly 87% are singletons. The chain joins TRBV7-3 to TRBJ2-5, with 7 bases identical to TRBD2. The sequence was obtained from a woman older than 75 with active COVID-19. The sample comprised peripheral blood. The CDR3 DNA follows: TGTGCCAGCAGCTTAGGAGGGAGGGAAGAGACCCAGTACTTC. Residues: CASSLGGREETQYF.